Each of the 12 T cell receptor beta chains below was sequenced from the same sample in a study of T-cell memory formation after mild COVID-19. In TCRdb, the 5' RACE reads were re-called with MiXCR into one record per CDR3 protein. The table shows 550,000 to 650,000 distinct CDR3 sequences, with roughly 17% occurring only once. Sequencing was performed on PBMCs or a T cell subset sorted from them (not recorded which). Receptors originate from an adult woman who had mild COVID-19 (a few samples of this study predate the infection). Cell type and time point are not known.

This clonotype has a handful of counts. This chain links TRBV5-5 with TRBJ2-1, with D perhaps assigned TRBD1 or TRBD2 (5 bases each). V was shortened by 0 bases and J by 4 bases, with 17 bases between the two germline ends. Germline lookup yields CDR1 SGHKS and CDR2 YYEKEE (reference sequence). CDR3 size: 17 residues. The CDR3 loop reads CASSLAVAGREYNEQFF. The CDR3 DNA follows: TGTGCCAGCAGCTTGGCCGTGGCGGGCAGGGAGTACAATGAGCAGTTCTTC.

The chain joins TRBV5-1 to TRBJ1-5; maybe TRBD1 (5 bases). This CDR3 is 14 amino acids long. Deletions cut 5 bases from V and 6 bases from J, with 15 bases between. The germline V gene has CDR1 SGHRS and CDR2 YFSETQ. The CDR3 spells CASREGRESQPQHF. DNA for the CDR3: TGCGCCAGCAGGGAGGGGAGGGAAAGTCAGCCCCAGCATTTT.

This clonotype came up a few times. The rearrangement uses TRBV2 and TRBJ1-5; 11 bases are a match to TRBD1. After removal of 0 bases from V and 7 bases from J, the junction contained 2 bases not matched to a gene. Germline CDR1 is SNHLY and CDR2 is FYNNEI. The CDR3 has 15 residues. The CDR3 loop reads CASSEAGTGGQPQHF. CDR3 in DNA: TGTGCCAGCAGTGAAGCCGGGACAGGGGGGCAGCCCCAGCATTTT. The full variable domain, rest sourced from reference TRBV2 and TRBJ1-5, is EPEVTQTPSHQVTQMGQEVILRCVPISNHLYFYWYRQILGQKVEFLVSFYNNEISEKSEIFDDQFSVERPDGSNFTLKIRSTKLEDSAMYFCASSEAGTGGQPQHFGDGTRLSIL.

The V and J genes are TRBV11-2 and TRBJ2-1, with 8 positions matching TRBD2. This CDR3 spans 16 amino acids. Germline CDR1 reads SGHAT; CDR2 reads FQNNGV. Trimming cost V 5 bases and J 8 bases; bases outside gene matches: 14. CDR3 in amino acids: CASSPLVSGRRDEQFF. The CDR3 coding sequence is TGTGCCAGCAGCCCTCTGGTGAGCGGGAGAAGAGATGAGCAGTTCTTC.

In its sample, this clonotype was seen a few times. The gene calls are TRBV24-1 and TRBJ1-2; TRBD1 matches 7 bases. Germline assignment: CDR1 KGHDR and CDR2 SFDVKD. The V gene end was trimmed by 4 bases and the J gene end by 7 bases; junction bases not matched to a gene: 8. This CDR3 has 14 amino acids. CDR3 region: CATSDPTGRSGYTF. The CDR3 DNA follows: TGTGCCACCAGTGACCCGACAGGGCGTTCTGGCTACACCTTC.

This clonotype was seen repeatedly, ten times or more. V and J are TRBV7-9 and TRBJ2-7, with 9 bases fitting TRBD2. The CDR3 extends over 14 amino acids. Looked up from germline, CDR1 is SEHNR and CDR2 is FQNEAQ (reference sequence). V shed 2 bases, J shed 2 bases, and the junction held 1 base outside the gene matches. DNA of the CDR3: TGTGCCAGCAGCTTAAGCGGGGGGACCTACGAGCAGTACTTC. Its protein product is CASSLSGGTYEQYF.

This clonotype was picked up a small number of times. The chain combines TRBV24-1 with TRBJ2-2; D possibly corresponds to TRBD1 (5 bases). The CDR3 length is 14 residues. V was clipped by 5 bases and J by 1 base, with 7 bases between them. Germline CDR1 and CDR2: KGHDR and SFDVKD. CDR3 sequence (DNA): TGTGCCACCAGTGGCGGACAGAACACCGGGGAGCTGTTTTTT. Protein: CATSGGQNTGELFF.

This clonotype was observed a few times. V and J are TRBV12-3 or TRBV12-4 and TRBJ1-5; D possibly corresponds to TRBD1 (6 bases). V was pared by 8 bases and J by 1 base, with 12 bases between. The CDR3 loop spans 14 amino acids. The CDR3 protein is CASGPGDSNQPQHF. Written as DNA, the CDR3 is TGTGCCAGCGGCCCAGGGGACAGCAATCAGCCCCAGCATTTT.

J is TRBJ1-4 and V is TRBV7-6; the D gene is possibly TRBD1 (5 bases). This CDR3 region has 14 residues. The ends were cut back, 7 bases at V and 0 bases at J, with 9 bases in the middle. Germline CDR1 is SGHVS and CDR2 is FNYEAQ. The DNA for the CDR3 is TGTGCCAGCAAAGGGGCGGCAACTAATGAAAAACTGTTTTTT. Residues: CASKGAATNEKLFF.

This clonotype was seen repeatedly, ten times or more. The chain couples TRBV7-9 to TRBJ1-2; no reliable D call. V shed 5 bases and J shed 8 bases, with 18 bases lying between them. From germline, CDR1 is SEHNR and CDR2 FQNEAQ (reference sequence). The CDR3 is 14 amino acids. CDR3 DNA sequence: TGTGCCAGCAGCACGGAGGAACCACTAAGGGGCTACACCTTC. Translating gives CASSTEEPLRGYTF. Full variable domain (missing parts from reference TRBV7-9 and TRBJ1-2): DTGVSQNPRHKITKRGQNVTFRCDPISEHNRLYWYRQTLGQGPEFLTYFQNEAQLEKSRLLSDRFSAERPKGSFSTLEIQRTEQGDSAMYLCASSTEEPLRGYTFGSGTRLTVV.

This chain connects TRBV5-1 to TRBJ1-1; D is undetermined. V was shortened by 0 bases and J by 6 bases, with 12 bases between the two germline ends. The CDR3 extends over 14 amino acids. Germline V CDR1 and CDR2: SGHRS, YFSETQ. CDR3 sequence (DNA): TGCGCCAGCAGCTTGGTCGGAACCAAACCTGAAGCTTTCTTT. Protein: CASSLVGTKPEAFF.

The rearrangement joins TRBV4-1 to TRBJ2-5; TRBD1 might be the D (5 bases). With 3 bases removed from V and 0 bases from J, the gap between germline ends came to 8 bases. The germline V gene has CDR1 MGHRA and CDR2 YSYEKL. The CDR3 has 14 residues. CDR3 sequence reads: CASSHVGDQETQYF. The CDR3, as DNA: TGCGCCAGCAGCCATGTAGGGGACCAAGAGACCCAGTACTTC.